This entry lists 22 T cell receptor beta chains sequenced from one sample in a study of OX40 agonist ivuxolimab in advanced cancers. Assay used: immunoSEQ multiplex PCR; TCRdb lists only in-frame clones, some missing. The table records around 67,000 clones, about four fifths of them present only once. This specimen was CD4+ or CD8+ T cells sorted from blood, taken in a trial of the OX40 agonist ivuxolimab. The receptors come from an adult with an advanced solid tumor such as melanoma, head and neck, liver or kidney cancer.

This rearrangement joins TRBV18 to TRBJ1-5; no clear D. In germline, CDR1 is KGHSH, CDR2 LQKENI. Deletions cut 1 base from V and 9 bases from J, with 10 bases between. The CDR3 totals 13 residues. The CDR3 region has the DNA TGTGCCAGCTCACCACAGACCGATCTGCCCCAGCATTTT. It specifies CASSPQTDLPQHF. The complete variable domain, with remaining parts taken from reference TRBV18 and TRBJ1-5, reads NAGVMQNPRHLVRRRGQEARLRCSPMKGHSHVYWYRQLPEEGLKFMVYLQKENIIDESGMPKERFSAEFPKEGPSILRIQQVVRGDSAAYFCASSPQTDLPQHFGDGTRLSIL.

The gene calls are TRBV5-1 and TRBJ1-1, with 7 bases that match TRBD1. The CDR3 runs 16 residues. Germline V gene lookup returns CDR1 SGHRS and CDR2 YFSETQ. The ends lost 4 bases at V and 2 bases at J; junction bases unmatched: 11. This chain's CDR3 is CASSQLISGGNTEAFF. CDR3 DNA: TGCGCCAGCAGCCAATTGATTTCAGGGGGAAACACTGAAGCTTTCTTT.

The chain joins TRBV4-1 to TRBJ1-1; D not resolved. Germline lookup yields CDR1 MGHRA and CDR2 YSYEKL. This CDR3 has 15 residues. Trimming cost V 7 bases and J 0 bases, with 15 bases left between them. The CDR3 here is CASNFAKGMNTEAFF. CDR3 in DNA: TGCGCCAGCAATTTCGCAAAGGGAATGAACACTGAAGCTTTCTTT.

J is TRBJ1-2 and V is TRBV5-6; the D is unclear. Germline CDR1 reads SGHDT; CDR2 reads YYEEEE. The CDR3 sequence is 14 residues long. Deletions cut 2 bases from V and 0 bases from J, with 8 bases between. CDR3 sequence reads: CASSFFAANYGYTF. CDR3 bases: TGTGCCAGCAGCTTTTTCGCAGCTAACTATGGCTACACCTTC. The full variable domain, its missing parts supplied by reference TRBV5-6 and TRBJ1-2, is DAGVTQSPTHLIKTRGQQVTLRCSPKSGHDTVSWYQQALGQGPQFIFQYYEEEERQRGNFPDRFSGHQFPNYSSELNVNALLLGDSALYLCASSFFAANYGYTFGSGTRLTVV.

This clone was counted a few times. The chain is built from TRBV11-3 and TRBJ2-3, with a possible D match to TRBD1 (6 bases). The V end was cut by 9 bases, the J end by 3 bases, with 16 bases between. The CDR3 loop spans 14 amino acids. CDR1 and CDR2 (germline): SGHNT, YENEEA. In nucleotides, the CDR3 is TGTGCCAGTCCCAGGGGAAAAGAAACAGATACGCAGTATTTT. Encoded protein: CASPRGKETDTQYF.

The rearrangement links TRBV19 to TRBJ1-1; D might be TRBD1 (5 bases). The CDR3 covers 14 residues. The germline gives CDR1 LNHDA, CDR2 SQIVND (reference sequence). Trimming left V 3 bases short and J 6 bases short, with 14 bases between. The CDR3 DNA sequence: TGTGCCAGTAGTATTATCAGAGGGGAGGCTGAAGCTTTCTTT. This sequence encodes CASSIIRGEAEAFF.

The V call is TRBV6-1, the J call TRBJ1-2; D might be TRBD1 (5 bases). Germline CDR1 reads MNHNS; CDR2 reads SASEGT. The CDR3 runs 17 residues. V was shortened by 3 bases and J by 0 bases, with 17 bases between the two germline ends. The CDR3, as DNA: TGTGCCAGCAGTGACCTAGACAGACCTCTAGCTAACTATGGCTACACCTTC. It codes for CASSDLDRPLANYGYTF.

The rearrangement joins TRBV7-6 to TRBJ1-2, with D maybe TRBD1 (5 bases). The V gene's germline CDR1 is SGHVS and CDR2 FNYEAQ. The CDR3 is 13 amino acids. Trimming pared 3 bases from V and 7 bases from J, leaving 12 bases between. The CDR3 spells CASSFEGLSGYTF. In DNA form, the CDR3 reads TGTGCCAGCAGCTTTGAGGGGTTGAGTGGCTACACCTTC.

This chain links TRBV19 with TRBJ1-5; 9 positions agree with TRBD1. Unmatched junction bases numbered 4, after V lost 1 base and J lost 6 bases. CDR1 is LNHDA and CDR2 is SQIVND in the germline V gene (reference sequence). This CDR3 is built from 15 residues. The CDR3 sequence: CASSIGQGVGQPQHF. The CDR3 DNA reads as TGTGCCAGTAGTATAGGACAGGGGGTAGGTCAGCCCCAGCATTTT. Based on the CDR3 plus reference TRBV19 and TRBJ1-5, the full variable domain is DGGITQSPKYLFRKEGQNVTLSCEQNLNHDAMYWYRQDPGQGLRLIYYSQIVNDFQKGDIAEGYSVSREKKESFPLTVTSAQKNPTAFYLCASSIGQGVGQPQHFGDGTRLSIL.

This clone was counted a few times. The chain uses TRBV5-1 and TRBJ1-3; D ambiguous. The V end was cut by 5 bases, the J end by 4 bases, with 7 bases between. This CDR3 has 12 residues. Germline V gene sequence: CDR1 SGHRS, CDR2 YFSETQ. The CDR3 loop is CASRGSGNTIYF. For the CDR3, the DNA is TGCGCCAGCAGGGGATCGGGAAACACCATATATTTT.

This CDR3 is CAISEFVDYGYTF. The CDR3 DNA reads TGTGCCATCAGTGAGTTCGTGGACTATGGCTACACCTTC. V is TRBV10-3 and J is TRBJ1-2; no definite D call. The CDR3 has 13 amino acids. Trimming took off 1 base at V and 3 bases at J, with 6 bases between the two ends. Germline V CDR1 and CDR2: ENHRY, SYGVKD.

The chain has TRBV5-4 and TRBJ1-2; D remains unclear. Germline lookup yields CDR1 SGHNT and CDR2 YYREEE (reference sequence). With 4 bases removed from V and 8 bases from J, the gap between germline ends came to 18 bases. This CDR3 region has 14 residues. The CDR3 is CASSKPGPEGGYTF. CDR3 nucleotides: TGTGCCAGCAGCAAACCGGGCCCCGAGGGAGGCTACACCTTC.

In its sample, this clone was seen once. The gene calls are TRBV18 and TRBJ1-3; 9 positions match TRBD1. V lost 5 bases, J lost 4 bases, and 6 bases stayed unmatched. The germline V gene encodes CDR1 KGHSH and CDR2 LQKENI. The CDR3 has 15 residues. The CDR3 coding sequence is TGTGCCAGCTCATCACAGGGGGCGCACGGAAACACCATATATTTT. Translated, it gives CASSSQGAHGNTIYF.

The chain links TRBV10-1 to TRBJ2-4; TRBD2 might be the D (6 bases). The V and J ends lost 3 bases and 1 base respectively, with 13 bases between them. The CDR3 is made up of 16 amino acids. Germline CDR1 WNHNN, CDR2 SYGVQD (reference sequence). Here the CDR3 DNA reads TGCGCCAGCAGTGATAGTCGGGGGATTGCCAAAAACATTCAGTACTTC. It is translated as CASSDSRGIAKNIQYF.

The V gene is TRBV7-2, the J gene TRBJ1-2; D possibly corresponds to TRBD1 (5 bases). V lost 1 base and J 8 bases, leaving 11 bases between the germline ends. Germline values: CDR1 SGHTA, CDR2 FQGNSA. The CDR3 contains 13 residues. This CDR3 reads CASSLGRGVGYTF. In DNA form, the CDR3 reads TGTGCCAGCAGCTTAGGGCGAGGGGTCGGCTACACCTTC.

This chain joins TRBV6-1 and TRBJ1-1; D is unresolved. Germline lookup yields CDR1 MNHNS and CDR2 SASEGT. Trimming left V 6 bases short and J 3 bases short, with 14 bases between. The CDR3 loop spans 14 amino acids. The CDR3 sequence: CASSLNRGYTEAFF. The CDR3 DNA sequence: TGTGCCAGCAGCTTAAACCGCGGGTACACTGAAGCTTTCTTT.

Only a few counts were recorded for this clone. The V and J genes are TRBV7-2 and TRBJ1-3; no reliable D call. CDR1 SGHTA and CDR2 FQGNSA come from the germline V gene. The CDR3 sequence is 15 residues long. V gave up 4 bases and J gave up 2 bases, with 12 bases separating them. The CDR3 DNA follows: TGTGCCAGCAGCTCGAGTCCTAACCCTGGAAACACCATATATTTT. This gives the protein CASSSSPNPGNTIYF.

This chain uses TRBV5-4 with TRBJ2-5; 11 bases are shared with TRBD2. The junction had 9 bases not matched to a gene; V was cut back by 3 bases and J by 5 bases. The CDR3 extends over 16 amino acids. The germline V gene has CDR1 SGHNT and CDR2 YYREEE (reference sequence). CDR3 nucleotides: TGTGCCAGCAGCTGGGAGCTAGCGGGGGGTTTGGAGACCCAGTACTTC. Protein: CASSWELAGGLETQYF.

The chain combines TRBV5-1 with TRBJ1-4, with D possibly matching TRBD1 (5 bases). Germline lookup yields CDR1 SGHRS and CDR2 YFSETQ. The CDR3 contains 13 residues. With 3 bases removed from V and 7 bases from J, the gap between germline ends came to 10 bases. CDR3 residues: CASSSVGGEKLFF. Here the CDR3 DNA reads TGCGCCAGCAGCTCCGTGGGGGGTGAAAAACTGTTTTTT.

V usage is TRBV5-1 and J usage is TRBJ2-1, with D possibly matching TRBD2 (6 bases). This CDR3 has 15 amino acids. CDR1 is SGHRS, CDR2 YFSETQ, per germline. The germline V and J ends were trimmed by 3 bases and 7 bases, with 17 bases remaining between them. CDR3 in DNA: TGCGCCAGCAGCTCACCGGGGGTTGCTTGGAATGAGCAGTTCTTC. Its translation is CASSSPGVAWNEQFF.

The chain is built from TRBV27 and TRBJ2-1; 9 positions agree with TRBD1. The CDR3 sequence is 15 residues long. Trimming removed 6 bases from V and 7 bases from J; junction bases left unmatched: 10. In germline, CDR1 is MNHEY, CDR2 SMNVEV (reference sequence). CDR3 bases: TGTGCCAGCAGGCCTGGGACAGGGCCGACGAATGAGCAGTTCTTC. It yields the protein CASRPGTGPTNEQFF.

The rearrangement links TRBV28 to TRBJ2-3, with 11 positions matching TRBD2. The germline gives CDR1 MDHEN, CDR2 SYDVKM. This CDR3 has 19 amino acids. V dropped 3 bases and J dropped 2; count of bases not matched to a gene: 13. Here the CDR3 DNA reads TGTGCCAGCAGTTTGGCTAGCGGGGGGCTACCGACCTTCACAGATACGCAGTATTTT. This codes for CASSLASGGLPTFTDTQYF.